This paragraph reports one TCR beta chain. Its antigen is unknown. The record originates from a study of OX40 agonist ivuxolimab in advanced cancers. Overall study: Under the entry rules, prior anti-PD-1, anti-PD-L1 or anti-CTLA-4 therapy was allowed, and 40% had some. Whole-study findings and limits: The CD4+ and CD8+ T cells in the blood had expanded clonally by week 6 at 0.1 to 3.0 mg/kg.

This table comes from immunoSEQ multiplex PCR, and its TCRdb copy is limited to in-frame clones, with some not included. This sample carries tens of thousands of clones, approximately 90% of them seen once, and the ten largest clones take 0.9% to 0.95%. Researchers took blood at baseline, on cycle 4 day 1, and on cycle 7 day 1. In germline, CDR1 is LGHNT, CDR2 FRNRAP. V was pared by 4 bases and J by 6 bases, with 4 bases of the junction left unmatched. This CDR3 is built from 16 residues. The V gene is TRBV12-5, the J gene TRBJ2-2; 14 bases match TRBD2. Sequencing used CD4+ or CD8+ T cells sorted from blood, obtained in a trial of the OX40 agonist ivuxolimab. The source is an adult with an advanced solid tumor such as melanoma, head and neck, liver or kidney cancer. CDR3 loop: CASGSGLAGGPGELFF. The CDR3, as DNA: TGTGCTAGTGGTTCTGGACTAGCGGGAGGACCCGGGGAGCTGTTTTTT.